These T cell receptor beta chains were read from a single sample in a study of blood T cell repertoires in COVID-19. Profiled with immunoSEQ multiplex PCR; TCRdb holds only in-frame clones, not every one. The data contain roughly 67,000 clones, around 93% of them seen just once; the ten biggest clones take up approximately 2.9%. The sequencing sample was made of peripheral blood. All receptors derive from a man in his 70s with active COVID-19. CDR3s include the opening cysteine and the closing phenylalanine or tryptophan. A D gene is named only where the DNA matches it firmly.

d_call,j_call,v_call,cdr3_aa,cdr3_nt
TRBD1,TRBJ1-4,TRBV6-5,CASGRGGVPEKLFF,TGTGCCAGCGGACGAGGGGGCGTACCCGAAAAACTGTTTTTT
TRBD1,TRBJ1-4,TRBV10-3,CAISPGQGREKLFF,TGTGCCATCAGTCCGGGACAGGGGCGTGAAAAACTGTTTTTT
-,TRBJ1-2,TRBV19,CASNAPLTGDYTF,TGTGCCAGTAACGCCCCGTTGACAGGAGACTACACCTTC
-,TRBJ2-3,TRBV27,CASSLKGYTDTQYF,TGTGCCAGCAGTTTAAAGGGGTACACAGATACGCAGTATTTT
-,TRBJ2-7,TRBV5-1,CASSSPGGLSYEQYF,TGCGCCAGCAGTTCCCCGGGGGGCCTATCCTACGAGCAGTACTTC
-,TRBJ1-6,TRBV18,CASSPLGASDLPLHF,TGTGCCAGCTCCCCCCTAGGGGCGTCGGATTTACCCCTCCACTTT
-,TRBJ2-5,TRBV18,CASSPPIGGRDQETQYF,TGTGCCAGCTCACCACCGATAGGGGGACGGGACCAAGAGACCCAGTACTTC
-,TRBJ1-1,TRBV6-5,CASRTTGIPEAFF,TGTGCCAGCAGAACCACAGGGATCCCTGAAGCTTTCTTT
-,TRBJ2-7,TRBV6-5,CATQAVSYEQYF,TGTGCGACGCAAGCGGTTTCCTACGAGCAGTACTTC
-,TRBJ1-5,TRBV2,CASSEENSNRPQHF,TGTGCCAGCAGTGAAGAAAATAGCAATCGGCCCCAGCATTTT
-,TRBJ2-3,TRBV5-4,CASSLGQTSTDTQYF,TGTGCCAGCAGCTTGGGACAAACTAGCACAGATACGCAGTATTTT
-,TRBJ2-3,TRBV11-3,CASSLRGTSTDTQYF,TGTGCCAGCAGCTTACGGGGAACTAGCACAGATACGCAGTATTTT
TRBD2,TRBJ2-3,TRBV29-1,CSVGKRGPSTDTQYF,TGCAGCGTTGGGAAGCGGGGGCCGAGCACAGATACGCAGTATTTT
TRBD1,TRBJ2-5,TRBV3-1/TRBV3-2,CASSPRDREETQYF,TGTGCCAGCAGCCCCCGGGACAGGGAGGAGACCCAGTACTTC
-,TRBJ1-1,TRBV9,CASSVSTGVVDTEAFF,TGTGCCAGCAGCGTAAGTACAGGAGTGGTCGATACTGAAGCTTTCTTT